The source of this TCR beta chain is a study of T cells in Graves' hyperthyroidism and ophthalmopathy. RNA transcripts served as the template for amplifying TCR beta CDR3 regions. First-round RT-PCR with HTBI primers amplified the TCR CDR3 region. One entry per CDR3 protein, called by TCRdb with MiXCR from the multiplex PCR reads. This table has 490,000 or so distinct CDR3 sequences, 15% to 20% appearing once. This clonotype was seen more than once but under ten times. As yet, its antigen is unknown. General study results and limits: Most clonotypes that expanded in the thyroid above 0.001 also showed up in blood. A model of 13 V-J pairs discriminated ophthalmopathy from stable hyperthyroidism.

V was clipped by 3 bases and J by 1 base; unmatched bases: 2. The CDR3 has 14 residues. Per the germline V gene, CDR1 is LNHDA and CDR2 is SQIVND (reference sequence). Exclusion of a patient resulted from uncontrolled infection, other autoimmune disease, pregnancy or lactation. PBMCs were sourced from approximately 10 ml fresh peripheral blood. Sequenced material: blood. The chain couples TRBV19 to TRBJ2-7; 8 bases map to TRBD2. The sequence was collected from a man in his forties with Graves' ophthalmopathy. DNA for the CDR3: TGTGCCAGTAGTATGGGACTAGATTCCTACGAGCAGTACTTC. Its translation is CASSMGLDSYEQYF.